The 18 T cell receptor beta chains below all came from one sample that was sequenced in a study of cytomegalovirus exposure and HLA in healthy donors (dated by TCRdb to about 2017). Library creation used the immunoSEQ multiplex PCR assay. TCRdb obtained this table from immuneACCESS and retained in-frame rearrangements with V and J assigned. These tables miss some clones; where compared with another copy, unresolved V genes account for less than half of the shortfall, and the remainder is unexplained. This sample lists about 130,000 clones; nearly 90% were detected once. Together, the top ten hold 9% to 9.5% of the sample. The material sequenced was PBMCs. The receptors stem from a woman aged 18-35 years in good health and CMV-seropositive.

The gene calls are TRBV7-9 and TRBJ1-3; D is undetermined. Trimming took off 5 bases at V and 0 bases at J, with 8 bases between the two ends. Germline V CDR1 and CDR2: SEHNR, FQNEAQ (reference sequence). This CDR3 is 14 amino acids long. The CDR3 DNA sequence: TGTGCCAGCAGCGGCCGGGACTCTGGAAACACCATATATTTT. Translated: CASSGRDSGNTIYF.

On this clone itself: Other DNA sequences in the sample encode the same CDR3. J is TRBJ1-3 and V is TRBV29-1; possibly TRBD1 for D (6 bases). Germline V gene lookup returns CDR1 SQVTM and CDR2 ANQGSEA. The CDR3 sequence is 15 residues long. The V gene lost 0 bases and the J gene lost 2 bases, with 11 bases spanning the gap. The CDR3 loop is CSVEDSAGAGNTIYF. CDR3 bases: TGCAGCGTTGAAGATTCGGCAGGGGCTGGAAACACCATATATTTT.

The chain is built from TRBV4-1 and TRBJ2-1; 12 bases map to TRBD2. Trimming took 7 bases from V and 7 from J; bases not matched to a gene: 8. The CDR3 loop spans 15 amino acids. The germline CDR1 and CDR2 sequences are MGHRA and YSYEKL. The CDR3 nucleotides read TGCGCCAGCAATGCGCTACTAGCGGGGGGTAATGAGCAGTTCTTC. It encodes CASNALLAGGNEQFF.

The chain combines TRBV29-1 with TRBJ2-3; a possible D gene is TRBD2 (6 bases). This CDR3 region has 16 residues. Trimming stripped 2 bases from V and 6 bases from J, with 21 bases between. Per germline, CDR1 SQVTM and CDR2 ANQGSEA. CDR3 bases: TGCAGCGTTGAAAGGATCGCGGGTTTGGAGGGGGATACGCAGTATTTT. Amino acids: CSVERIAGLEGDTQYF.

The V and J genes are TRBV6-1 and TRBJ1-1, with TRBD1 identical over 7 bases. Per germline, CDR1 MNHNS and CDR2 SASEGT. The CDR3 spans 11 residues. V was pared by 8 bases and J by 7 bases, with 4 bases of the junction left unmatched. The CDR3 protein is CASARQGEAFF. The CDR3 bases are TGTGCCAGCGCTAGACAGGGTGAAGCTTTCTTT.

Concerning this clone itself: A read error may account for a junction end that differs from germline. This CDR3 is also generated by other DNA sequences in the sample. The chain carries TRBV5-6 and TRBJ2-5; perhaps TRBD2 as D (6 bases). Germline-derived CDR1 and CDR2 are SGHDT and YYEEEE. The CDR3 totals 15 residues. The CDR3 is CASSLFGGLQETQYF. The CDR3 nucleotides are TGTGCCAGTAGCTTGTTCGGGGGATTACAAGAGACCCAGTACTTC.

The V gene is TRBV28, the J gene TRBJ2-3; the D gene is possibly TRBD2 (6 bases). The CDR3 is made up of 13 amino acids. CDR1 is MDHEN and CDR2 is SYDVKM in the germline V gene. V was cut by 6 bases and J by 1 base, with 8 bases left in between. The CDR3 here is CASRGGGTDTQYF. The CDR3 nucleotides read TGTGCCAGCAGAGGCGGGGGCACAGATACGCAGTATTTT.

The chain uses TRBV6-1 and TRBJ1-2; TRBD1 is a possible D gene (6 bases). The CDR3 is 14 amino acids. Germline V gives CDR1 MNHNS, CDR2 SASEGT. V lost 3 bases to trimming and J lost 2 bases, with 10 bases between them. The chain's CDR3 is CASSDRRGNYGYTF. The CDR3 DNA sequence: TGTGCCAGCAGTGACCGCAGGGGAAACTATGGCTACACCTTC.

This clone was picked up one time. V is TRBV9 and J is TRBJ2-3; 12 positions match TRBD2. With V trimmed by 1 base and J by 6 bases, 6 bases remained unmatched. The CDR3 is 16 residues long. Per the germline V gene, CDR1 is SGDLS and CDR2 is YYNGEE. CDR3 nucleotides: TGTGCCAGCAGCGTATTCCTAGCGGGGGGGCCTGATACGCAGTATTTT. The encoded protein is CASSVFLAGGPDTQYF.

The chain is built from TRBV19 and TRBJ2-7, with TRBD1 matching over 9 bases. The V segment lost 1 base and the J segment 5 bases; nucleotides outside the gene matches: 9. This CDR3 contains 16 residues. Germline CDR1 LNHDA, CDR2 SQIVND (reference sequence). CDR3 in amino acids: CASSIVATGGSNEQYF. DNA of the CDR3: TGTGCCAGTAGTATAGTGGCGACAGGGGGGAGTAACGAGCAGTACTTC. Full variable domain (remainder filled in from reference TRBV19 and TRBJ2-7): DGGITQSPKYLFRKEGQNVTLSCEQNLNHDAMYWYRQDPGQGLRLIYYSQIVNDFQKGDIAEGYSVSREKKESFPLTVTSAQKNPTAFYLCASSIVATGGSNEQYFGPGTRLTVT.

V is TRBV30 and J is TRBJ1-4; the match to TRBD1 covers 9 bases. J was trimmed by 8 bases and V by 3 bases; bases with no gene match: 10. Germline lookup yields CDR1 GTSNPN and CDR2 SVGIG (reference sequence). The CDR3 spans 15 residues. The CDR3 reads CAWRTSGTGKEKLFF. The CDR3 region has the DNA TGTGCCTGGAGAACCTCCGGGACAGGGAAGGAAAAACTGTTTTTT.

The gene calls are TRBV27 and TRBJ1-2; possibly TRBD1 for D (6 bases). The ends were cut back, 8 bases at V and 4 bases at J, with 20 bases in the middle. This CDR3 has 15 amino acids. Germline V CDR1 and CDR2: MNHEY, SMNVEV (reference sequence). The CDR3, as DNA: TGTGCCAGCCGGGGGGCGGCACGAAGGGTCTATGGCTACACCTTC. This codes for CASRGAARRVYGYTF.

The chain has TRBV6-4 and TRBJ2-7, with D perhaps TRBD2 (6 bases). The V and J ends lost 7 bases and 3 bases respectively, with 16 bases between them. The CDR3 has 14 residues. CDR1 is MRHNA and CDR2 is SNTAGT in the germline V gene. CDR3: CASKRLDTDYEQYF. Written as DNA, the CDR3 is TGTGCCAGCAAGCGACTAGACACTGACTACGAGCAGTACTTC.

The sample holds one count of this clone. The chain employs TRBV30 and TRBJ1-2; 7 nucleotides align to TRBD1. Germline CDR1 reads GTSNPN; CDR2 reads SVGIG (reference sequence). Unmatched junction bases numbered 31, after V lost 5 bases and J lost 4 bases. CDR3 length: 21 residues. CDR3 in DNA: TGTGCCTGGTCACTCCTCCTTCCCGGCTTCCTTCGGACAGGCGATTCCTATGGCTACACCTTC. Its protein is CAWSLLLPGFLRTGDSYGYTF.

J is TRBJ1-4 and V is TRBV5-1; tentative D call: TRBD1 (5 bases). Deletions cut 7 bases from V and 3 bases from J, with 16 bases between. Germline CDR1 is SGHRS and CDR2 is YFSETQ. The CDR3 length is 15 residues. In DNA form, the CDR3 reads TGCGCCAGCGGACCGGGGGGTCCGTCTAATGAAAAACTGTTTTTT. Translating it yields CASGPGGPSNEKLFF.

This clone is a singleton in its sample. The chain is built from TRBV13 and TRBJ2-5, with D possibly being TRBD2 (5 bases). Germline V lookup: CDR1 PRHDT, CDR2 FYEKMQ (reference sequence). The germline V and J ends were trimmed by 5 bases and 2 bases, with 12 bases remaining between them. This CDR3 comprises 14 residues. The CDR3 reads CASSQRLRQETQYF. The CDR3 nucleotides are TGTGCCAGCAGCCAAAGACTACGACAAGAGACCCAGTACTTC. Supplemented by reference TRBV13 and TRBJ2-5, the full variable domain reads AAGVIQSPRHLIKEKRETATLKCYPIPRHDTVYWYQQGPGQDPQFLISFYEKMQSDKGSIPDRFSAQQFSDYHSELNMSSLELGDSALYFCASSQRLRQETQYFGPGTRLLVL.

Here the CDR3 reads CASSYSQGNQPQHF. Here the CDR3 DNA reads TGTGCCAGCAGTTACTCGCAGGGCAATCAGCCCCAGCATTTT. J is TRBJ1-5 and V is TRBV6-5; D remains ambiguous. V lost 0 bases and J 2 bases, leaving 5 bases between the germline ends. Germline CDR1 and CDR2: MNHEY and SVGAGI. The CDR3 loop spans 14 amino acids.

CDR3 bases: TGCAGTGCTAGCGACACCTACGAGCAGTACTTC. Translation gives CSASDTYEQYF. The chain carries TRBV20-1 and TRBJ2-7; D not certain. This CDR3 is built from 11 residues. Germline CDR1 is DFQATT and CDR2 is SNEGSKA (reference sequence). V lost 3 bases and J 2 bases, leaving 5 bases between the germline ends.